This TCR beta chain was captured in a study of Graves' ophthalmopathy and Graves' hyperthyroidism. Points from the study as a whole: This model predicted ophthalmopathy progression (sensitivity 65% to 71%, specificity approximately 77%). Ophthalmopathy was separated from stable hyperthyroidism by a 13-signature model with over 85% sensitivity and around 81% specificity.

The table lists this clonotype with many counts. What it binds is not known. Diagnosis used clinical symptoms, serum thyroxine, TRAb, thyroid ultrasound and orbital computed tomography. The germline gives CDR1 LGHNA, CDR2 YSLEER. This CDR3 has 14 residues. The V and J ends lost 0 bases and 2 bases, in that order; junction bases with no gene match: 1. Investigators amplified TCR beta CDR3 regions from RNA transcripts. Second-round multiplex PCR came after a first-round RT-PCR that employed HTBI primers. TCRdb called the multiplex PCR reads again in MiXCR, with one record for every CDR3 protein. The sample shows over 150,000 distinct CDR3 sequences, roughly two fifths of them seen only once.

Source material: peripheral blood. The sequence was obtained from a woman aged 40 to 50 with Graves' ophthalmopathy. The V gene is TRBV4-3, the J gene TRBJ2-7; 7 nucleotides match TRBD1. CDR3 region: CASSQDRGTYEQYF. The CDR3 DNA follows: TGCGCCAGCAGCCAAGACAGGGGGACCTACGAGCAGTACTTC.